This T cell receptor beta chain originates from a study of CD8+CD57+ T cells in acquired aplastic anemia. As for the study in general: Researchers reported that healthy donors averaged about 11 million reads for CD4+ cells.

According to the study, genomic DNA was the template for TCR beta VDJ and CDR3 profiling. TCRdb processed the reads anew with MiXCR; each CDR3 protein has one entry. This table has approximately 170,000 distinct CDR3 sequences, roughly 56% appearing once. Overall study results and limits: Overlap between patients and controls comprised almost 30 CD8+ CDR3 sequences. In CD8+ cells, Simpson's diversity showed no significant difference between patients and controls.

In the case of this clonotype: Its target is not known.

The junction had 3 bases not matched to a gene; V was cut back by 6 bases and J by 3 bases. Germline V gives CDR1 SGHDN, CDR2 FVKESK. This CDR3 is 13 amino acids long. The sequenced sample consisted of sorted CD4+, CD8+, or CD8+CD57+ T cells (not recorded which) from PBMCs. The chain carries TRBV14 and TRBJ2-7; 9 bases are a match to TRBD1. This receptor was identified in a human donor in good health, serving as a control. Written as DNA, the CDR3 is TGTGCCAGCAGAAGACAGGGGGACTACGAGCAGTACTTC. Its protein product is CASRRQGDYEQYF. Supplemented by reference TRBV14 and TRBJ2-7, the full variable domain reads EAGVTQFPSHSVIEKGQTVTLRCDPISGHDNLYWYRRVMGKEIKFLLHFVKESKQDESGMPNNRFLAERTGGTYSTLKVQPAELEDSGVYFCASRRQGDYEQYFGPGTRLTVT.